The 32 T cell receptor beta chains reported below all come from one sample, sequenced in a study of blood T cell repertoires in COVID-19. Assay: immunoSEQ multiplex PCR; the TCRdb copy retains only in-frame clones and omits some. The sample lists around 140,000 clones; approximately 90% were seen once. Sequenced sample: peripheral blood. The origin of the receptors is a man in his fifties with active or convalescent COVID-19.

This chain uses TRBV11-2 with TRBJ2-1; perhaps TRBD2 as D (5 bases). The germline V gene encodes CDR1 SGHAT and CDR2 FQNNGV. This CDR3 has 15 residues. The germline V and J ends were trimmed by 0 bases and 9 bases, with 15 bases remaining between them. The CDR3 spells CASSLDRVRGVEQFF. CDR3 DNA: TGTGCCAGCAGCTTAGATCGGGTTCGGGGAGTTGAGCAGTTCTTC.

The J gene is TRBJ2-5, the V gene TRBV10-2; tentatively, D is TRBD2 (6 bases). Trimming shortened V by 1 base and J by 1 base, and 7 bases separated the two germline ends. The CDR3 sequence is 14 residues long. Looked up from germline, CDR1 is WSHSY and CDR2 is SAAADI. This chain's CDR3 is CASSEWDFQETQYF. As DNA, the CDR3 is TGCGCCAGCAGTGAGTGGGACTTCCAAGAGACCCAGTACTTC.

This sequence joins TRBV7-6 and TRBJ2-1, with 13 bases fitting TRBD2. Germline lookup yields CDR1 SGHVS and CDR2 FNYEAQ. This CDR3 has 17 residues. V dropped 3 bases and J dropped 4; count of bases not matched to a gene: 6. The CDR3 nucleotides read TGTGCCAGCAGCTTTGGACTAGCGGGAGAGGGATACAATGAGCAGTTCTTC. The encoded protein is CASSFGLAGEGYNEQFF.

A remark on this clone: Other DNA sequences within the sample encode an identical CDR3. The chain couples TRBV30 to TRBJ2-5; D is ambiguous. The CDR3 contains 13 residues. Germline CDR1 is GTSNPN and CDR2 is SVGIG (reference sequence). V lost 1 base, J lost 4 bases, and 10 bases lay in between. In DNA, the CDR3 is TGTGCCTGGAGTGGAGCGAGTGTAGAGACCCAGTACTTC. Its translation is CAWSGASVETQYF.

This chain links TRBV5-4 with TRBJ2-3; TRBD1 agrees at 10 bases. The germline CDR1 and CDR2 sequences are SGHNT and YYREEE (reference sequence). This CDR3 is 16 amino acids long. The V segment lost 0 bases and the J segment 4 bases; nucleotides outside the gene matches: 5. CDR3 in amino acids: CASSLGAGQGSDTQYF. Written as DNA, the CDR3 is TGTGCCAGCAGCTTGGGCGCGGGACAGGGGTCAGATACGCAGTATTTT.

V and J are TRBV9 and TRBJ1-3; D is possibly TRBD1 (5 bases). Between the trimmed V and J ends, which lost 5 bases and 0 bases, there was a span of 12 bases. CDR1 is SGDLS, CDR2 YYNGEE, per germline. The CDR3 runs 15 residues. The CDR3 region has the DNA TGTGCCAGCAGTTTCCAGGGTTCCTCTGGAAACACCATATATTTT. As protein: CASSFQGSSGNTIYF.

The CDR3 nucleotides are TGCGCCAGCAGTGAGTCCACTAGCGGACGCACAGATACGCAGTATTTT. It translates to CASSESTSGRTDTQYF. The chain uses TRBV10-1 and TRBJ2-3; TRBD2 matches 8 bases. Germline V CDR1 and CDR2: WNHNN, SYGVQD (reference sequence). The CDR3 length is 16 residues. With 0 bases clipped from V and 1 base from J, the junction kept 3 bases outside the gene matches.

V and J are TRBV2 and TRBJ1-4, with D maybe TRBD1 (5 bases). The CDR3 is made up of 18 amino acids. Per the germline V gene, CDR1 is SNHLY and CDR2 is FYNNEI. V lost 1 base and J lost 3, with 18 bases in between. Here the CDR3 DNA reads TGTGCCAGCAGTGAAGGGTATTGGGGGGAGCTTGCTAATGAAAAACTGTTTTTT. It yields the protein CASSEGYWGELANEKLFF.

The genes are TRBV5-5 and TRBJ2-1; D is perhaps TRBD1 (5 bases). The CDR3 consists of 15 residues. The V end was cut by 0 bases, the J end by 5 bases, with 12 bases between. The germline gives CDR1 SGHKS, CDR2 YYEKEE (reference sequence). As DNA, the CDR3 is TGTGCCAGCAGCTTGGTGGGGCTAAACCACAATGAGCAGTTCTTC. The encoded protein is CASSLVGLNHNEQFF.

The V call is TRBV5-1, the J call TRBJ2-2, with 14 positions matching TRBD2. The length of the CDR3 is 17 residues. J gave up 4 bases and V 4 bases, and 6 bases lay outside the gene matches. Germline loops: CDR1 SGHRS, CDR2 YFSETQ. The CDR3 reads CASSLGLAGVGTGELFF. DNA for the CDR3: TGCGCCAGCAGCCTGGGACTAGCGGGAGTCGGCACCGGGGAGCTGTTTTTT.

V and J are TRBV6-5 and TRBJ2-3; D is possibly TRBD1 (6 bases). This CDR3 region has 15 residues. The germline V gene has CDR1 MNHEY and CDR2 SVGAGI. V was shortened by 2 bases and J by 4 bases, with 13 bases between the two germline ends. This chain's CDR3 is CASSYGTLGADTQYF. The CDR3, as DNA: TGTGCCAGCAGTTACGGGACATTAGGCGCAGATACGCAGTATTTT.

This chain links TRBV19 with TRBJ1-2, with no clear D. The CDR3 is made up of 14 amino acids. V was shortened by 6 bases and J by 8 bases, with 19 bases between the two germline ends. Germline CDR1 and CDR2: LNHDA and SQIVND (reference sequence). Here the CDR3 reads CASRVYSSGEGYTF. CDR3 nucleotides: TGTGCCAGTAGAGTATACTCGAGTGGTGAAGGCTACACCTTC.

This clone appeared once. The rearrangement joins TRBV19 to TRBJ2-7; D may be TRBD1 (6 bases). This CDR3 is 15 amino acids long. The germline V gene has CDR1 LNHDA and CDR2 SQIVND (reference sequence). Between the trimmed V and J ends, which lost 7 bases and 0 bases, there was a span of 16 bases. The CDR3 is CASTIGTGYSYEQYF. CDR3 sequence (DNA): TGTGCCAGTACCATAGGTACAGGGTACTCCTACGAGCAGTACTTC.

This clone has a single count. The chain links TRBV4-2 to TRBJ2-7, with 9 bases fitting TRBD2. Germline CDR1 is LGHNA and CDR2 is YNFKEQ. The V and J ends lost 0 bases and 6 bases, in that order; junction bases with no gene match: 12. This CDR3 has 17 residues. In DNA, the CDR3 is TGTGCCAGCAGCCAAGATGCGGGTAGCGGGAGTTTCGTCGAGCAGTACTTC. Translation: CASSQDAGSGSFVEQYF.

The CDR3, as DNA: TGTGCCAGCAGTTACGCGGCTAGCGGGGCAGATACGCAGTATTTT. Translated: CASSYAASGADTQYF. J is TRBJ2-3 and V is TRBV6-2 or TRBV6-3; 9 positions match TRBD2. CDR3 size: 15 residues. The ends lost 2 bases at V and 4 bases at J; junction bases unmatched: 4. Germline V lookup: CDR1 MNHEY, CDR2 SVGEGT.

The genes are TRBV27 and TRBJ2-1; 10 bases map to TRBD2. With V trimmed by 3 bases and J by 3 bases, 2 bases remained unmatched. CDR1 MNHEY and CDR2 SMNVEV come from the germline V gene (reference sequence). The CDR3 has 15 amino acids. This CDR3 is CASSFTSGIYNEQFF. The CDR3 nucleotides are TGTGCCAGCAGTTTCACTAGCGGGATCTACAATGAGCAGTTCTTC.

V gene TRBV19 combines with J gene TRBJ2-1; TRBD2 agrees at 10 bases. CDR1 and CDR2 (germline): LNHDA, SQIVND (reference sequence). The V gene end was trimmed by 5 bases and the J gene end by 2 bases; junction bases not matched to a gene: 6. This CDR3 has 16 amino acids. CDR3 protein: CASSPSGRGTYNEQFF. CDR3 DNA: TGTGCCAGTAGTCCTAGCGGGAGAGGGACCTACAATGAGCAGTTCTTC.

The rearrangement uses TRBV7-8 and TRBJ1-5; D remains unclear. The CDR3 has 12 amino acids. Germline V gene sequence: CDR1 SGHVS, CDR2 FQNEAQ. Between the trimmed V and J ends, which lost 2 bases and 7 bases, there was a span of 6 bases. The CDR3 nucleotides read TGTGCCAGCAGCTTAAATTCACAGCCCCAGCATTTT. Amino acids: CASSLNSQPQHF.

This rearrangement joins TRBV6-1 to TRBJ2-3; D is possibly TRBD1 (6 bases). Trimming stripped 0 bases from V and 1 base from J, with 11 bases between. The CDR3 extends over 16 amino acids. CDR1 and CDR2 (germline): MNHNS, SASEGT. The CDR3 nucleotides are TGTGCCAGCAGTGAAGCCTTTTACAGGGGCACAGATACGCAGTATTTT. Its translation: CASSEAFYRGTDTQYF.

In DNA, the CDR3 is TGTGCCTGGGGGACAGGACCCTACGAGCAGTACTTC. Translation gives CAWGTGPYEQYF. The chain uses TRBV30 and TRBJ2-7; 8 nucleotides agree with TRBD1. Germline CDR1 and CDR2: GTSNPN and SVGIG (reference sequence). The V gene end was trimmed by 5 bases and the J gene end by 2 bases; junction bases not matched to a gene: 2. CDR3 size: 12 residues.

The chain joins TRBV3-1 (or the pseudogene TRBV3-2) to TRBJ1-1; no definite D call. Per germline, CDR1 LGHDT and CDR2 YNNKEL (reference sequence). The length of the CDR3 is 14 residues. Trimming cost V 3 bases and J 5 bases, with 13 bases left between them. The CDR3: CASSQGRMSTEAFF. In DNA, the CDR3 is TGTGCCAGCAGCCAGGGCAGGATGAGTACTGAAGCTTTCTTT.

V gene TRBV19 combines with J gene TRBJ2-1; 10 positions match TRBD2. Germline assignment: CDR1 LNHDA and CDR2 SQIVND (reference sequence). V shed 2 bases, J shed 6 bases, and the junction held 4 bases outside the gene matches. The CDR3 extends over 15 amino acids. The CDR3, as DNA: TGTGCCAGTAGTATATCTAGCGGGAGATCCAATGAGCAGTTCTTC. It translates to CASSISSGRSNEQFF.

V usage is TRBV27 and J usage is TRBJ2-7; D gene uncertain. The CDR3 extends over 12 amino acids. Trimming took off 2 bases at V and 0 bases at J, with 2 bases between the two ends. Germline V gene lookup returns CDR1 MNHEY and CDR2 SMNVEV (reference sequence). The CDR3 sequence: CASSLRSYEQYF. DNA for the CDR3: TGTGCCAGCAGTTTACGCTCCTACGAGCAGTACTTC.

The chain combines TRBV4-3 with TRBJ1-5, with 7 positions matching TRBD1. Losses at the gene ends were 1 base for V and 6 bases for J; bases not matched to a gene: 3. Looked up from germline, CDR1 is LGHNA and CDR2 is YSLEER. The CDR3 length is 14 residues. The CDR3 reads CASSQGSGGQPQHF. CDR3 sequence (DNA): TGCGCCAGCAGCCAAGGTTCAGGGGGTCAGCCCCAGCATTTT.

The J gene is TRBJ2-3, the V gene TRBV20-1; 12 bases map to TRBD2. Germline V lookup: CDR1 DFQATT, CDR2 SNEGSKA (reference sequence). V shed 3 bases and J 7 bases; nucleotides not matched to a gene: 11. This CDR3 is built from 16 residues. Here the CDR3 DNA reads TGCAGTGCTAGTCGGAGTCTAGCGGGAGGGCCGAATACGCAGTATTTT. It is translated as CSASRSLAGGPNTQYF.

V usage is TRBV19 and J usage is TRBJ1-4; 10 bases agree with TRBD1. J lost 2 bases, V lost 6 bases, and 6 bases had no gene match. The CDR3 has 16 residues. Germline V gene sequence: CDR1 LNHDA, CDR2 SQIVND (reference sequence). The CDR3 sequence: CASSDRGQGTNEKLFF. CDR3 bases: TGTGCCAGTAGCGACAGGGGGCAGGGGACTAATGAAAAACTGTTTTTT.

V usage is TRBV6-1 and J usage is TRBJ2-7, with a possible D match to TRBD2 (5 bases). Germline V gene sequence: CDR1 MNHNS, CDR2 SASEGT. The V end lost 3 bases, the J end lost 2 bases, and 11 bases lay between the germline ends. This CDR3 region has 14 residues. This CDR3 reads CASSDSGTPYEQYF. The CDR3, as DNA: TGTGCCAGCAGTGATTCGGGAACGCCCTACGAGCAGTACTTC.

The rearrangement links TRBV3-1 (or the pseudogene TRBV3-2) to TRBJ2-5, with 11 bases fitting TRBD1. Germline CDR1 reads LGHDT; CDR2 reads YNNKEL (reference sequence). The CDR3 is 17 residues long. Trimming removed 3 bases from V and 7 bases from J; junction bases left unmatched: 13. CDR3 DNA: TGTGCCAGCAGCCAGTCCGGGACAGGGGGGAGAGAGGGGACCCAGTACTTC. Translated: CASSQSGTGGREGTQYF.

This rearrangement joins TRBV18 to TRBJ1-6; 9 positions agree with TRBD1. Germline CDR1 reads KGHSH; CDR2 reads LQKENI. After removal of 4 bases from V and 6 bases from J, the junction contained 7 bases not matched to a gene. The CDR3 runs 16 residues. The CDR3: CASSRSGDRVNSPLHF. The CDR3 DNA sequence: TGTGCCAGCTCACGGTCAGGGGACAGGGTTAATTCACCCCTCCACTTT. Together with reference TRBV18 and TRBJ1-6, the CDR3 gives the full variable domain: NAGVMQNPRHLVRRRGQEARLRCSPMKGHSHVYWYRQLPEEGLKFMVYLQKENIIDESGMPKERFSAEFPKEGPSILRIQQVVRGDSAAYFCASSRSGDRVNSPLHFGNGTRLTVT.

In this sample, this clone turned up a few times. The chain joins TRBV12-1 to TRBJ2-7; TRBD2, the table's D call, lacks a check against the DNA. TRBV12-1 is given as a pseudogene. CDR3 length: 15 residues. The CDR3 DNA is TGTGCCAGCAGCTTTGCTTGGCGGGGCACCTACGAGCAGTACTTC. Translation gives CASSFAWRGTYEQYF.

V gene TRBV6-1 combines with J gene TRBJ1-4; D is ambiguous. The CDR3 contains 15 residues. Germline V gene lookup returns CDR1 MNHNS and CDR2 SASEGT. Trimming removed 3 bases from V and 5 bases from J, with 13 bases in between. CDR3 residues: CASSEYQDPNEKLFF. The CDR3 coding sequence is TGTGCCAGCAGTGAGTACCAGGATCCGAATGAAAAACTGTTTTTT.

This CDR3 is CSVDRGAYGYTF. CDR3 nucleotides: TGCAGCGTTGATCGGGGAGCCTATGGCTACACCTTC. The chain carries TRBV29-1 and TRBJ1-2; the D is unclear. The CDR3 consists of 12 residues. CDR1 is SQVTM and CDR2 is ANQGSEA in the germline V gene. Trimming cost V 3 bases and J 4 bases, with 9 bases left between them.